Presented here are 7 T cell receptor beta chains from one specimen sequenced in a study of cytomegalovirus exposure and HLA in healthy donors. Both 60 Vbeta primers and 13 Jbeta primers went into the PCR. The data were produced by immunoSEQ multiplex PCR, yet TCRdb's version contains in-frame clones alone and is incomplete. Among about 94,000 clones listed, over 60% were seen once. Sequencing was carried out using PBMCs. The receptors derive from a man aged 25 to 45 in good health and CMV-seronegative.

This clone turned up a few times. The chain uses TRBV7-9 and TRBJ1-2; the match to TRBD1 covers 7 bases. Germline CDR1 SEHNR, CDR2 FQNEAQ (reference sequence). This CDR3 has 11 residues. The trim removed 7 bases at V and 11 bases at J, leaving 7 bases unmatched. Here the CDR3 reads CASTSGQAYTF. The CDR3 DNA follows: TGTGCCAGCACCTCCGGACAGGCGTACACCTTC.

This clone has only a few counts. This chain joins TRBV9 and TRBJ2-2; tentative D call: TRBD1 (6 bases). The CDR3 is made up of 14 amino acids. CDR1 and CDR2 from the germline V gene are SGDLS and YYNGEE. The V gene lost 1 base and the J gene lost 4 bases, with 8 bases spanning the gap. CDR3 sequence (DNA): TGTGCCAGCAGCGTAAACAGGGCCACCGGGGAGCTGTTTTTT. Residues: CASSVNRATGELFF.

This clone came up a few times. V gene TRBV15 combines with J gene TRBJ2-7; TRBD1 matches at 8 bases. Per germline, CDR1 LNHNV and CDR2 YYDKDF (reference sequence). V trimming: 2 bases; J trimming: 7 bases; junction bases outside the gene matches: 16. The CDR3 runs 17 residues. In DNA form, the CDR3 reads TGTGCCACCAGCAGACCTTTTCGACAGGGGCGAACTGAAGAGCAGTACTTC. Translated, it gives CATSRPFRQGRTEEQYF.

This clone was found a few times. The gene calls are TRBV10-3 and TRBJ2-3; D might be TRBD2 (6 bases). Trimming cost V 3 bases and J 6 bases, with 19 bases left between them. The germline V gene encodes CDR1 ENHRY and CDR2 SYGVKD. The length of the CDR3 is 16 residues. The CDR3 here is CAISEKPGAPSDTQYF. The CDR3 region has the DNA TGTGCCATCAGTGAAAAGCCGGGAGCCCCATCGGATACGCAGTATTTT.

This clone was picked up one time. This chain links TRBV6-6 with TRBJ2-7; D not resolved. V was cut by 4 bases and J by 2 bases, with 9 bases left in between. This CDR3 contains 13 residues. CDR1 and CDR2 (germline): MNHNY, SVGAGI (reference sequence). The CDR3 loop is CASSSTETYEQYF. The DNA for the CDR3 is TGTGCCAGCAGTTCAACAGAAACCTACGAGCAGTACTTC.

This chain uses TRBV5-1 with TRBJ1-1, with D unresolved. V lost 0 bases, J lost 4 bases, and 7 bases lay in between. Germline V CDR1 and CDR2: SGHRS, YFSETQ. The CDR3 extends over 13 amino acids. This CDR3 is CASSLVSGTEAFF. The DNA for the CDR3 is TGCGCCAGCAGCTTGGTATCAGGCACTGAAGCTTTCTTT.

A single count supports this clone. This chain connects TRBV5-5 to TRBJ2-7; D call uncertain. There are 14 residues in the CDR3. V shed 1 base and J shed 0 bases, with 8 bases lying between them. Germline V gene data show CDR1 as SGHKS and CDR2 as YYEKEE (reference sequence). The chain's CDR3 is CASSLRQDSYEQYF. The CDR3 DNA reads TGTGCCAGCAGCTTGAGGCAGGACTCCTACGAGCAGTACTTC.